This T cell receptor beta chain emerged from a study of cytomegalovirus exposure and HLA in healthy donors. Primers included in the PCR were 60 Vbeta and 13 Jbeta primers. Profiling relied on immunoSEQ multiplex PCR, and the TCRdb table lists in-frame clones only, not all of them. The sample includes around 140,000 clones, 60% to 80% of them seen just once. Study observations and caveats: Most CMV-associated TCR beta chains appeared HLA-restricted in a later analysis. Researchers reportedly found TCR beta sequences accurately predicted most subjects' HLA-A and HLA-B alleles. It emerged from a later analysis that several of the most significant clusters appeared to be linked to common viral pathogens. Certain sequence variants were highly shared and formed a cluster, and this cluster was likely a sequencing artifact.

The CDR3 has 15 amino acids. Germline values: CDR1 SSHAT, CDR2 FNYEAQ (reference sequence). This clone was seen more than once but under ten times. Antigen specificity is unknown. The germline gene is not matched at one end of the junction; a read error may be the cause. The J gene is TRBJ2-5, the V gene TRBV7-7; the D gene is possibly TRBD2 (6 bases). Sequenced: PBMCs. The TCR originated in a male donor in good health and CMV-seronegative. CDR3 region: CASSFQIAEQETQYF. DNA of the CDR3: TGTGCTAGCAGCTTTCAAATAGCGGAACAAGAGACCCAGTACTTC.